Listed below are T cell receptor beta chains from one sample, sequenced in a study of STAT5B mutations in CD4+ large granular lymphocyte leukemia. Data came from immunoSEQ multiplex PCR; TCRdb stores just in-frame clones and leaves some out. The data show about 31,000 clones, roughly 74% seen once. The sequencing input was CD4+ T cells from blood buffy coats. These receptors all come from a human donor in good health. CDR3s leave out the opening cysteine and the closing phenylalanine or tryptophan. A D gene is named only where the DNA matches it firmly. Rows give clone size only sometimes, using once, few, many, or a class for an expanded clone.

>TRBV6-4|TRBD1|11|TRBJ1-1|few
ASSQTGLTEAF
>TRBV6-5|TRBD2|13|TRBJ2-3|-
ASSWSGMGTDTQY
>TRBV19|-|12|TRBJ1-5|once
ASSTTDSNQPQH
>TRBV5-4|-|14|TRBJ2-6|-
ASSLQGLAGANVLT
>TRBV18|TRBD1|12|TRBJ1-1|-
ASSPTGADTEAF
>TRBV29-1|TRBD2|15|TRBJ2-1|-
SVEDRTSGGSYNEQF
>TRBV19|TRBD2|12|TRBJ2-4|-
ASTQSGELDIQY
>TRBV7-2|-|12|TRBJ1-1|-
ASSFSGLNTEAF
>TRBV5-5|TRBD1|15|TRBJ2-4|-
ASSPQGTMAAKNIQY
>TRBV19|-|10|TRBJ1-2|-
ASSVGNGGYT
>TRBV6-1|-|14|TRBJ2-7|-
ASSEALLLPSYGQY
>TRBV5-1|TRBD2|13|TRBJ2-1|-
ASSLAGLGYNEQF
>TRBV6-5|-|13|TRBJ2-2|-
ASSIDTENTGELF
>TRBV11-2|-|11|TRBJ1-2|few
ASSSDRGYGYT
>TRBV7-2|-|11|TRBJ1-1|-
ASSLNRQGEAF
>TRBV19|-|11|TRBJ1-5|-
ASSTALNQPQH
>TRBV6-6|TRBD1|11|TRBJ1-5|-
ASSGQGYQPQH
>TRBV7-6|-|13|TRBJ2-2|-
ASSLVDSSTGELF
>TRBV18|TRBD2|13|TRBJ2-5|-
ASSGSGGRQETQY
>TRBV29-1|-|12|TRBJ1-1|few
SVTGAQAHTEAF
>TRBV6-5|TRBD1|13|TRBJ1-1|once
ASSPTTGGRTEAF
>TRBV30|-|12|TRBJ2-5|-
AWNYRGSGETQY
>TRBV29-1|-|10|TRBJ1-2|few
SVDSGQAGYT
>TRBV7-6|-|13|TRBJ2-5|-
ASSLRGAAQETQY